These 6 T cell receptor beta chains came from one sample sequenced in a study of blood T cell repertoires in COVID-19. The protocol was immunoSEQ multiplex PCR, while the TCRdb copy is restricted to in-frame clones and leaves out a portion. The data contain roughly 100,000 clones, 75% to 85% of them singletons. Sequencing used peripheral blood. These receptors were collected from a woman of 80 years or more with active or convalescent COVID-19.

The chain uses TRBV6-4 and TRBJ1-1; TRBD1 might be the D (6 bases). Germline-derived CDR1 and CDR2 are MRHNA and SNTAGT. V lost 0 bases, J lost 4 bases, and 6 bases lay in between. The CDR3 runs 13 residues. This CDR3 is CASSDSRGTEAFF. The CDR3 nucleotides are TGTGCCAGCAGTGACTCCAGGGGCACTGAAGCTTTCTTT.

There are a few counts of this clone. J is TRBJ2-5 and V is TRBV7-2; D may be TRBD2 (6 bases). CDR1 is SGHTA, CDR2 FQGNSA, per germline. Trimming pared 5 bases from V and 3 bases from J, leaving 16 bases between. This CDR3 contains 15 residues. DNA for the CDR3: TGTGCCAGCAGCCCCGCCGGGACTCCGAAAGAGACCCAGTACTTC. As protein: CASSPAGTPKETQYF.

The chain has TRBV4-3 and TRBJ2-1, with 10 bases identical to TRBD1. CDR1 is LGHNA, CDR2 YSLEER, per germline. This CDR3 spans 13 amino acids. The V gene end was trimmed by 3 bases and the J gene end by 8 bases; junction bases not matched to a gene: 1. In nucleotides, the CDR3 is TGCGCCAGCAGCCAGACAGGGGGCGATGAGCAGTTCTTC. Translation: CASSQTGGDEQFF.

CDR3 bases: TGCGCCAGCAGCTTGGCTGGACAGGGACCTCGGGAGACCCAGTACTTC. It is translated as CASSLAGQGPRETQYF. The genes are TRBV5-1 and TRBJ2-5, with 8 bases aligning to TRBD1. The J segment lost 5 bases and the V segment lost 0 bases, leaving 9 bases of the junction unmatched. Germline V lookup: CDR1 SGHRS, CDR2 YFSETQ. The CDR3 extends over 16 amino acids.

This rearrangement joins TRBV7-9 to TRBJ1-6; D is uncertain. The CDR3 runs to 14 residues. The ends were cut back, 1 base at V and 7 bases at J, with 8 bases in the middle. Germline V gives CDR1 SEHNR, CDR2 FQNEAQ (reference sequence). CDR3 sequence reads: CASSLEAENSPLHF. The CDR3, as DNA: TGTGCCAGCAGCTTAGAGGCGGAGAATTCACCCCTCCACTTT.

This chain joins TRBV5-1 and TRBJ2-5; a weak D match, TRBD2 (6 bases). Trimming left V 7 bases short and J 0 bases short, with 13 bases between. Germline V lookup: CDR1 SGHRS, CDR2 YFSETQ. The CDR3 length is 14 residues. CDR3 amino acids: CASSPRGYQETQYF. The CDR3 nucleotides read TGCGCCAGCTCCCCGCGGGGTTACCAAGAGACCCAGTACTTC.